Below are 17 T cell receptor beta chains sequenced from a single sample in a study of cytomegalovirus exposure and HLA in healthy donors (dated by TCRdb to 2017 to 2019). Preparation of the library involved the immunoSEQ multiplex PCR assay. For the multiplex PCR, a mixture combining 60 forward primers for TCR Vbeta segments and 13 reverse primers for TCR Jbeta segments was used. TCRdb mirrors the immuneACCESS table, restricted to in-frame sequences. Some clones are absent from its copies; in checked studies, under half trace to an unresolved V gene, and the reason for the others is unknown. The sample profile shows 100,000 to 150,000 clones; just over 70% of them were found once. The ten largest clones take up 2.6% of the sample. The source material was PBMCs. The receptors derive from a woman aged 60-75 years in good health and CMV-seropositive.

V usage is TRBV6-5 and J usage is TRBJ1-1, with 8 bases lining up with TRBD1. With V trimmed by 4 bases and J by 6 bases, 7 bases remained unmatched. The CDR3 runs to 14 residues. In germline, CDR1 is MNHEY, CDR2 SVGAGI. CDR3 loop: CASSSGTGSSEAFF. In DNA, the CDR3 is TGTGCCAGCAGTTCCGGGACAGGTTCTTCTGAAGCTTTCTTT.

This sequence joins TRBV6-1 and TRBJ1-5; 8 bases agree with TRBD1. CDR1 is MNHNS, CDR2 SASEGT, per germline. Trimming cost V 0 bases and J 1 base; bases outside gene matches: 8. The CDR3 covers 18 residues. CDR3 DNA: TGTGCCAGCAGTGAAGCAGGCGGACGGACAGGGAGCAATCAGCCCCAGCATTTT. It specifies CASSEAGGRTGSNQPQHF.

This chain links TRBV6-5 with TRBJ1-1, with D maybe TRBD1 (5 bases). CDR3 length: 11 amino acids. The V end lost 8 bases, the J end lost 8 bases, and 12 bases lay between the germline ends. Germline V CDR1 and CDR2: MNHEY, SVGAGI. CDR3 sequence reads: CASSGGREAFF. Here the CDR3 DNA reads TGTGCCAGCTCCGGGGGGAGAGAAGCTTTCTTT.

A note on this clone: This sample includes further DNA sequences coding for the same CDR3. In DNA form, the CDR3 reads TGTGCCAGCAGTTCCGCCCGGGGAGCGTTCTTT. Amino acids: CASSSARGAFF. This rearrangement joins TRBV6-5 to TRBJ1-1; D is undetermined. This CDR3 comprises 11 residues. V lost 4 bases and J 14 bases, leaving 14 bases between the germline ends. Germline V CDR1 and CDR2: MNHEY, SVGAGI.

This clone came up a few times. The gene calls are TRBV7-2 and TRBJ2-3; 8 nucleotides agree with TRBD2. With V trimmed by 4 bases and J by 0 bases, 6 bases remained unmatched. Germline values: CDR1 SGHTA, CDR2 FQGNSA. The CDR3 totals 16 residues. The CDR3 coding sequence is TGTGCCAGCAGCTCCGGGGGGGCTCTTAGCACAGATACGCAGTATTTT. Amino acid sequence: CASSSGGALSTDTQYF.

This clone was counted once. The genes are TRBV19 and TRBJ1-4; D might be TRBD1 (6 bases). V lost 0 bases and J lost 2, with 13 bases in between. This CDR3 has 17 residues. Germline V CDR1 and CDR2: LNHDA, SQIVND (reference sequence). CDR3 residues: CASSIDLMGATNEKLFF. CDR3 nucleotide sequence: TGTGCCAGTAGTATAGACCTGATGGGGGCTACTAATGAAAAACTGTTTTTT. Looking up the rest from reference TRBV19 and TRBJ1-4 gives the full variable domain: DGGITQSPKYLFRKEGQNVTLSCEQNLNHDAMYWYRQDPGQGLRLIYYSQIVNDFQKGDIAEGYSVSREKKESFPLTVTSAQKNPTAFYLCASSIDLMGATNEKLFFGSGTQLSVL.

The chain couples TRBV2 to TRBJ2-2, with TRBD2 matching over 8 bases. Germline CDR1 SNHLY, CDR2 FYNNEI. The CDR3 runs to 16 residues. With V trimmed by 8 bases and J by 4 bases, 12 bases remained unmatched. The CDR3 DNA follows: TGTGCCAGCGGTCTTCGGGGGGGACGAGGCACCGGGGAGCTGTTTTTT. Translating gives CASGLRGGRGTGELFF.

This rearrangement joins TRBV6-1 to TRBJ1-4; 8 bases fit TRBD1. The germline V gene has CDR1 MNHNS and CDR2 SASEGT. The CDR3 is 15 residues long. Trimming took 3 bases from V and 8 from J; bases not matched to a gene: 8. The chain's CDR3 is CASSEPGGIGEKLFF. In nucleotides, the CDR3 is TGTGCCAGCAGTGAGCCAGGGGGCATTGGAGAAAAACTGTTTTTT.

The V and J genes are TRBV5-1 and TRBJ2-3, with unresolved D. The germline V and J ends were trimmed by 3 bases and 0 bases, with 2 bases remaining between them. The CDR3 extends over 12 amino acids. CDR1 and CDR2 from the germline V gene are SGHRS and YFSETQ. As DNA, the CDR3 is TGCGCCAGCAGCTCGAGCACAGATACGCAGTATTTT. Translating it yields CASSSSTDTQYF.

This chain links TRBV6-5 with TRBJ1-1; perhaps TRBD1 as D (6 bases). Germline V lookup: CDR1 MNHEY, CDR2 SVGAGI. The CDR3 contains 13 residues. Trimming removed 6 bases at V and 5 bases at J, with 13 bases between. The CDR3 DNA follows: TGTGCCAGCAGCCAGGGGCTTGGGACTGAAGCTTTCTTT. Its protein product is CASSQGLGTEAFF.

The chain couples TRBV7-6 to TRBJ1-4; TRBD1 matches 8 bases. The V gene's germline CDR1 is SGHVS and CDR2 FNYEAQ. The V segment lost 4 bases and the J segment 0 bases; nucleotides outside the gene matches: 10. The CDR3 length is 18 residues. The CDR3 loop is CASSSLLDRASTNEKLFF. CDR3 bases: TGTGCCAGCAGCTCCCTTTTGGACAGGGCCTCAACTAATGAAAAACTGTTTTTT.

As DNA, the CDR3 is TGTGCCAGCACCCTTAGCGGGGGAAGCGATGAGCAGTTCTTC. Its protein is CASTLSGGSDEQFF. The chain carries TRBV9 and TRBJ2-1, with TRBD2 matching 9 bases. The CDR3 runs to 14 residues. The V gene's germline CDR1 is SGDLS and CDR2 YYNGEE. V shed 6 bases and J 8 bases; nucleotides not matched to a gene: 9.

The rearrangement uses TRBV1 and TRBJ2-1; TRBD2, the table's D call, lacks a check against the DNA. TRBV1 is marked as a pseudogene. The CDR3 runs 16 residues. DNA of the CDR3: TGCACCAGCGGACTAGCGGGGGGGAGGTCCTACAATGAGCAGTTCTTC. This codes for CTSGLAGGRSYNEQFF.

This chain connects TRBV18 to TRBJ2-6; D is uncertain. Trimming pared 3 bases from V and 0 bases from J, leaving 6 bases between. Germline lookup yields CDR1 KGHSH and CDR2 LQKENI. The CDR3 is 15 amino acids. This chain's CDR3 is CASSPTSSGANVLTF. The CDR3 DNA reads TGTGCCAGCTCACCGACTTCCTCTGGGGCCAACGTCCTGACTTTC.

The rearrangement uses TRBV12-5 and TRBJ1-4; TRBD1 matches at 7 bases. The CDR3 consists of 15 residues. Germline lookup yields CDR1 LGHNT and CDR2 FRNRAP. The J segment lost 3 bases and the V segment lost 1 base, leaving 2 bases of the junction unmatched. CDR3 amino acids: CASGLGTGANEKLFF. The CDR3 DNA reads TGTGCTAGTGGTTTGGGGACAGGCGCTAATGAAAAACTGTTTTTT.

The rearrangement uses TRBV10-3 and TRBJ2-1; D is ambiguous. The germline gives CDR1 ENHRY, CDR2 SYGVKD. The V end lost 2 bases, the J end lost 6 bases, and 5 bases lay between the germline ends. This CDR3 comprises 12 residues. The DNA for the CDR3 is TGTGCCATCAGTGAGGCCAGCAATGAGCAGTTCTTC. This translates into CAISEASNEQFF.

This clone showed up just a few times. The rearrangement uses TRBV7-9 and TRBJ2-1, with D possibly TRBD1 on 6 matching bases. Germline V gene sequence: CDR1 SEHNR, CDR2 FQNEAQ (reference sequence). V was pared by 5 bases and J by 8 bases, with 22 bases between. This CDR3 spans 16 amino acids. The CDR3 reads CASSPPGTRGRDEQFF. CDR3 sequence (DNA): TGTGCCAGCAGCCCTCCCGGGACACGGGGTCGGGATGAGCAGTTCTTC.